A selection of T cell receptor beta chains follows, all from one sample in a study of metastatic and nonmetastatic thyroid tumors. TCRdb ran MiXCR on the PCR reads. The data contain over 30,000 clones, roughly a sixth of them singletons. The material sequenced was blood. These receptors all come from a male donor with papillary thyroid cancer or a benign thyroid nodule (not recorded which). Some clones in this sample may be carry-over from other donors' samples. The CDR3 runs from the conserved cysteine through the conserved F or W. D genes are given only for firm matches. Rows give clone size only sometimes, using once, few, many, or a class for an expanded clone.

V gene,clone size,D gene,J gene,CDR3 protein,CDR3 DNA
TRBV10-2,NA,NA,TRBJ1-4,CASSDPGEVAREKLFF,TGCGCCAGCAGTGATCCCGGTGAGGTTGCTCGGGAAAAACTGTTTTTT
TRBV11-2,few,NA,TRBJ2-2,CAILGGPSTGELFF,TGTGCCATCCTCGGGGGGCCGAGCACCGGGGAGCTGTTTTTT
TRBV7-2,NA,NA,TRBJ2-7,CASSLATALNEHYF,TGTGCCAGCAGCTTAGCCACAGCATTGAACGAGCATTACTTC
TRBV6-1,NA,TRBD2,TRBJ2-7,CASRLAGEGCDQYF,TGTGCCAGCAGGCTAGCGGGAGAGGGCTGCGACCAGTACTTC
TRBV9,NA,NA,TRBJ2-7,CASSVGGGTSYEQYF,TGTGCCAGCAGCGTAGGAGGGGGGACAAGCTACGAGCAGTACTTC
TRBV7-6,many,NA,TRBJ2-7,CASSPGIQGLEQYF,TGTGCCAGCAGCCCCGGAATACAGGGTCTCGAGCAGTACTTC
TRBV25-1,NA,NA,TRBJ1-1,CASSESGKENTEAFF,TGTGCCAGCAGTGAAAGCGGCAAGGAGAACACTGAAGCTTTCTTT
TRBV20-1,NA,NA,TRBJ2-1,CSALGSRLGNNEQFF,TGCAGTGCCCTGGGGTCGCGCTTGGGGAACAATGAGCAGTTCTTC
TRBV5-6,many,TRBD1,TRBJ2-1,CASRSDRGRSSYNEQFF,TGTGCCAGCAGATCCGACAGGGGGCGTAGCTCCTACAATGAGCAGTTCTTC
TRBV2,many,TRBD2,TRBJ2-1,CAGKAGTSHNEQFF,TGTGCCGGCAAAGCGGGAACTAGCCACAATGAGCAGTTCTTC
TRBV6-2/TRBV6-3,few,TRBD2,TRBJ2-7,CASSYSSGSPYEQYF,TGTGCCAGCAGTTACTCAAGCGGGAGCCCCTACGAGCAGTACTTC
TRBV3-1,many,TRBD2,TRBJ2-1,CASTRTSGRVLVNEQFF,TGTGCCAGCACCCGAACTAGCGGGAGGGTTTTAGTCAATGAGCAGTTCTTC
TRBV6-1,NA,TRBD2,TRBJ2-2,CASSEAPGLAPGELFF,TGTGCCAGCAGTGAAGCCCCGGGACTAGCGCCCGGGGAGCTGTTTTTT
TRBV19,few,NA,TRBJ2-7,CASAQGSLGDEQYF,TGTGCCAGTGCACAGGGTTCACTCGGCGACGAGCAGTACTTC
TRBV9,NA,TRBD1,TRBJ2-2,CASSVGGTVVAGELFF,TGTGCCAGCAGCGTAGGAGGGACAGTGGTCGCCGGTGAGCTGTTTTTT
TRBV20-1,NA,TRBD2,TRBJ2-7,CSARDLERETYEQYF,TGCAGTGCTAGAGATCTCGAGCGGGAGACCTACGAGCAGTACTTC
TRBV7-2,many,NA,TRBJ1-5,CASSETGRGFQPQHF,TGTGCCAGCAGCGAAACAGGGAGGGGTTTTCAGCCCCAGCATTTT
TRBV30,many,TRBD2,TRBJ2-2,CAWSGGRYTGELFF,TGTGCCTGGAGTGGCGGGAGATACACCGGGGAGCTGTTTTTT
TRBV5-6,many,TRBD1,TRBJ1-1,CASSRTQGAPDTEAFF,TGTGCCAGCAGCCGTACTCAGGGGGCCCCGGACACTGAAGCTTTCTTT
TRBV19,many,NA,TRBJ1-2,CASSMGGYTF,TGTGCCAGTAGTATGGGCGGCTACACCTTC
TRBV19,once,NA,TRBJ1-1,CASSISSRSTEDFF,TGTGCCAGTAGTATCTCGTCTAGGAGCACTGAAGATTTCTTT
TRBV6-1,few,TRBD2,TRBJ2-5,CASSPSGTETQYF,TGTGCCAGCAGCCCTAGCGGGACAGAGACCCAGTACTTC
TRBV20-1,many,NA,TRBJ1-2,CSARIRGVGYTF,TGCAGTGCTAGAATCAGGGGTGTTGGCTACACCTTC
TRBV7-9,NA,NA,TRBJ2-6,CASISSGQWANVLTF,TGTGCCAGCATCTCCTCAGGGCAATGGGCCAACGTCCTGACTTTC
TRBV6-5,few,TRBD1,TRBJ2-7,CAGSCTTGAKEQYF,TGTGCCGGCAGTTGCACGACAGGGGCAAAGGAGCAGTACTTC
TRBV28,medium-sized,TRBD1,TRBJ1-6,CASSLGRDRDNSPLHF,TGTGCCAGCAGTTTAGGCCGGGACAGGGATAATTCACCCCTCCACTTT
TRBV19,NA,NA,TRBJ2-1,CASSTLPTQGTDEQFF,TGTGCCAGTAGTACCCTCCCGACCCAGGGGACGGATGAGCAGTTCTTC
TRBV6-1,many,NA,TRBJ1-5,CASSEKPGSQPQHF,TGTGCCAGCAGTGAAAAACCAGGGAGTCAGCCCCAGCATTTT
TRBV6-1,few,TRBD1,TRBJ1-2,CASSERGQYGYTF,TGTGCCAGCAGTGAACGGGGACAGTATGGCTACACCTTC
TRBV7-9,many,TRBD1,TRBJ1-1,CASRIPNVRGTEAFF,TGTGCCAGCAGGATCCCCAATGTCAGGGGGACTGAAGCTTTCTTT
TRBV7-3,once,NA,TRBJ2-2,CASILPTGDTGELFF,TGTGCCAGCATCCTCCCCACGGGAGACACCGGGGAGCTGTTTTTT
TRBV28,many,NA,TRBJ1-5,CASSSPRGVGQPQHF,TGTGCCAGCAGTTCCCCCAGGGGCGTGGGTCAGCCCCAGCATTTT
TRBV6-1,medium-sized,TRBD2,TRBJ2-1,CASGGAGGANEQFF,TGTGCCAGTGGAGGAGCGGGAGGGGCCAATGAGCAGTTCTTC
TRBV6-2/TRBV6-3,few,NA,TRBJ2-7,CASILDVPLYEQYF,TGTGCCAGCATCCTGGACGTCCCCCTCTACGAGCAGTACTTC
TRBV13,many,NA,TRBJ1-2,CASSRTKTGLFGYGYTF,TGTGCCAGCAGCCGAACAAAAACAGGGTTGTTCGGCTATGGCTACACCTTC
TRBV7-9,NA,NA,TRBJ2-6,CASSYLRGGANVLTF,TGTGCCAGCAGTTACCTTCGTGGCGGGGCCAACGTCCTGACTTTC
TRBV12-3/TRBV12-4,few,NA,TRBJ1-5,CASSFQEGEPQHF,TGTGCCAGCAGTTTCCAGGAGGGGGAGCCCCAGCATTTT
TRBV7-2,many,NA,TRBJ2-4,CASSLEGAAKNIQYF,TGTGCCAGCAGCTTAGAAGGGGCGGCCAAAAACATTCAGTACTTC
TRBV3-1,NA,TRBD2,TRBJ2-3,CASSLSGGGTDTQYF,TGTGCCAGCAGCCTTAGCGGGGGTGGCACAGATACGCAGTATTTT
TRBV12-3/TRBV12-4,many,NA,TRBJ1-2,CASRATGDPNYGYTF,TGTGCCAGCAGAGCAACAGGAGATCCTAACTATGGCTACACCTTC
TRBV28,many,NA,TRBJ1-1,CASSLPSTGNTEAFF,TGTGCCAGCAGTTTACCTTCGACAGGGAACACTGAAGCTTTCTTT
TRBV3-1,many,NA,TRBJ2-5,CASSPHLDLHQTQYF,TGTGCCAGCAGCCCCCATCTGGACCTCCACCAGACCCAGTACTTC
TRBV19,few,NA,TRBJ2-2,CASSKGGSGIGGELFF,TGTGCCAGTAGTAAGGGGGGGTCAGGGATCGGCGGGGAGCTGTTTTTT
TRBV11-2,NA,TRBD1,TRBJ2-2,CASSYPDRGRTGELFF,TGTGCCAGCAGCTACCCGGACAGGGGGCGTACCGGGGAGCTGTTTTTT
TRBV19,few,NA,TRBJ2-2,CASSIAGNGELFF,TGTGCCAGTAGTATAGCCGGTAACGGGGAGCTGTTTTTT
TRBV6-2/TRBV6-3,many,TRBD1,TRBJ1-4,CASSPGGTATNEKLFF,TGTGCCAGCAGCCCAGGGGGGACTGCAACTAATGAAAAACTGTTTTTT
TRBV12-3/TRBV12-4,NA,NA,TRBJ1-1,CASRQGKLSTEAFF,TGTGCCAGCAGACAAGGGAAGCTGAGCACTGAAGCTTTCTTT
TRBV29-1,many,NA,TRBJ2-5,CSAQTGRAGRETQYF,TGCAGCGCCCAAACGGGGCGGGCAGGGAGGGAGACCCAGTACTTC
TRBV2,NA,TRBD1,TRBJ1-5,CASSQLQGAGQPQHF,TGTGCCAGCAGTCAACTCCAGGGGGCGGGTCAGCCCCAGCATTTT
TRBV5-4,few,NA,TRBJ1-1,CASSTNTEAFF,TGTGCCAGTAGTACGAACACTGAAGCTTTCTTT